What follows describes a single T cell receptor (beta chain). This entry is derived from a study of blood T cell repertoires in COVID-19. Authors' methods: Estimation of nucleated cell counts was performed using reference gene primer amplification. Generated by immunoSEQ multiplex PCR, the TCRdb table keeps only in-frame clones and is missing some. That table supplies the V and J calls and clone size; D and trimming were determined from the DNA. The table includes about 140,000 clones, 70% to 85% detected once. Unmatched junction bases numbered 1, after V lost 4 bases and J lost 1 base. The CDR3 runs to 15 residues. Germline V gene sequence: CDR1 LGHDT, CDR2 YNNKEL (reference sequence).

This receptor was taken from a human donor in a cohort sampled during active COVID-19. The chain recombines TRBV3-1 (or the pseudogene TRBV3-2) with TRBJ2-5, with 12 bases identical to TRBD1. The specimen sequenced was peripheral blood. The CDR3 DNA reads as TGTGCCAGCAGCCTGGGACAGGGGGCCCAAGAGACCCAGTACTTC. It encodes CASSLGQGAQETQYF.